These 14 T cell receptor beta chains came from one sample sequenced in a study of blood T cell repertoires in COVID-19. Repertoires were generated with immunoSEQ multiplex PCR, while TCRdb's copy carries only in-frame clones and drops some. The repertoire includes a few hundred thousand clones, approximately 81% of them detected once, and around 6.3% sits in the top ten. Sequenced sample: PBMCs or T cells enriched from blood (not recorded which). The source is a woman aged 45 to 65 who had been exposed to COVID-19.

For this clone: Additional DNA sequences in this sample encode the identical CDR3. The V gene is TRBV5-1, the J gene TRBJ2-5, with a weak D call TRBD1 (6 bases). V was pared by 0 bases and J by 2 bases, with 11 bases between. Germline CDR1 SGHRS, CDR2 YFSETQ. The CDR3 has 15 residues. The chain's CDR3 is CASSLGARGQETQYF. DNA for the CDR3: TGCGCCAGCAGCTTGGGGGCAAGGGGGCAAGAGACCCAGTACTTC.

This chain connects TRBV7-8 to TRBJ2-7; the match to TRBD2 covers 11 bases. The V and J ends lost 0 bases and 2 bases, in that order; junction bases with no gene match: 12. Germline lookup yields CDR1 SGHVS and CDR2 FQNEAQ. The CDR3 has 19 amino acids. The CDR3 here is CASSLAPTRASGGPYEQYF. As DNA, the CDR3 is TGTGCCAGCAGCTTAGCGCCCACCAGGGCTAGCGGGGGGCCCTACGAGCAGTACTTC.

The CDR3 DNA reads TGCGCCAGCAGCCATCTACAGGGATACGACTATGGCTACACCTTC. Its protein product is CASSHLQGYDYGYTF. This chain uses TRBV5-1 with TRBJ1-2, with D possibly TRBD1 on 6 matching bases. CDR1 is SGHRS and CDR2 is YFSETQ in the germline V gene. This CDR3 comprises 15 residues. The germline V and J ends were trimmed by 4 bases and 3 bases, with 16 bases remaining between them.

This clone was recorded once. The gene calls are TRBV3-1 (or the pseudogene TRBV3-2) and TRBJ1-5, with D uncertain. Germline CDR1 is LGHDT and CDR2 is YNNKEL (reference sequence). Trimming pared 4 bases from V and 2 bases from J, leaving 9 bases between. The CDR3 is made up of 14 amino acids. CDR3 sequence: CASSRGIGNQPQHF. CDR3 bases: TGTGCCAGCAGCCGAGGGATTGGCAATCAGCCCCAGCATTTT.

The chain has TRBV3-1 (or the pseudogene TRBV3-2) and TRBJ2-7; TRBD2 aligns across 15 bases. CDR3 length: 16 residues. The V and J ends lost 4 bases and 7 bases, in that order; junction bases with no gene match: 8. The germline gives CDR1 LGHDT, CDR2 YNNKEL (reference sequence). The CDR3 DNA sequence: TGTGCCAGCAGCCCCCGGACTAGCGGGGGGGCGGGGGAGCAGTACTTC. Residues: CASSPRTSGGAGEQYF.

V is TRBV3-1 (or the pseudogene TRBV3-2) and J is TRBJ1-2; D call uncertain. This CDR3 is 15 amino acids long. CDR1 LGHDT and CDR2 YNNKEL come from the germline V gene (reference sequence). Between the trimmed V and J ends, which lost 1 base and 5 bases, there was a span of 14 bases. This chain's CDR3 is CASSQASASGYGYTF. DNA for the CDR3: TGTGCCAGCAGCCAAGCGTCGGCCTCCGGGTATGGCTACACCTTC.

This rearrangement joins TRBV3-1 (or the pseudogene TRBV3-2) to TRBJ1-5; maybe TRBD1 (6 bases). The germline V gene has CDR1 LGHDT and CDR2 YNNKEL (reference sequence). The CDR3 covers 15 residues. Trimming removed 1 base from V and 5 bases from J, with 12 bases in between. The CDR3 region is CASSQGVDSYQPQHF. CDR3 DNA: TGTGCCAGCAGCCAAGGGGTGGACAGCTATCAGCCCCAGCATTTT.

This chain links TRBV3-1 (or the pseudogene TRBV3-2) with TRBJ2-3, with 8 bases lining up with TRBD2. The CDR3 length is 17 residues. The ends lost 5 bases at V and 5 bases at J; junction bases unmatched: 15. Germline-derived CDR1 and CDR2 are LGHDT and YNNKEL (reference sequence). The CDR3 coding sequence is TGTGCCAGCAGCGCATATTTTAACGGGGGGGCCAGAGATACGCAGTATTTT. It is translated as CASSAYFNGGARDTQYF.

The V and J genes are TRBV5-5 and TRBJ1-1; no clear D. Trimming left V 4 bases short and J 2 bases short, with 15 bases between. Germline V gives CDR1 SGHKS, CDR2 YYEKEE (reference sequence). The CDR3 totals 15 residues. CDR3 bases: TGTGCCAGCAGCGCCCGCTTCGGGGAAAACACTGAAGCTTTCTTT. Protein product: CASSARFGENTEAFF.

V gene TRBV10-3 combines with J gene TRBJ2-3; weak D call: TRBD1 (6 bases). The length of the CDR3 is 17 residues. Trimming shortened V by 1 base and J by 4 bases, and 18 bases separated the two germline ends. Germline V gene data show CDR1 as ENHRY and CDR2 as SYGVKD. The CDR3 reads CAISEYVTGPNPDTQYF. CDR3 nucleotides: TGTGCCATCAGTGAGTATGTGACAGGACCTAACCCAGATACGCAGTATTTT.

The V gene is TRBV19, the J gene TRBJ1-1, with unresolved D. V was trimmed by 3 bases and J by 11 bases, leaving 10 bases between them. Per germline, CDR1 LNHDA and CDR2 SQIVND (reference sequence). CDR3 length equals 11 residues. CDR3 DNA: TGTGCCAGTAGTATTAGCCTGAAGGCTTTCTTT. Translated, it gives CASSISLKAFF.

V gene TRBV28 combines with J gene TRBJ1-1; TRBD1 matches at 8 bases. Germline V gene lookup returns CDR1 MDHEN and CDR2 SYDVKM. The J segment lost 3 bases and the V segment lost 1 base, leaving 4 bases of the junction unmatched. CDR3 length equals 15 residues. CDR3 sequence (DNA): TGTGCCAGCAGTTTATCCGGACAGGGATACACTGAAGCTTTCTTT. Translating gives CASSLSGQGYTEAFF. Full variable domain (remainder filled in from reference TRBV28 and TRBJ1-1): DVKVTQSSRYLVKRTGEKVFLECVQDMDHENMFWYRQDPGLGLRLIYFSYDVKMKEKGDIPEGYSVSREKKERFSLILESASTNQTSMYLCASSLSGQGYTEAFFGQGTRLTVV.

This chain links TRBV7-8 with TRBJ2-1; D gene uncertain. This CDR3 has 16 residues. Germline-derived CDR1 and CDR2 are SGHVS and FQNEAQ. With 0 bases removed from V and 3 bases from J, the gap between germline ends came to 12 bases. CDR3 sequence reads: CASSLAAVLVYNEQFF. The DNA for the CDR3 is TGTGCCAGCAGCTTAGCGGCGGTTCTCGTCTACAATGAGCAGTTCTTC.

This chain connects TRBV6-2 or TRBV6-3 to TRBJ1-6; the match to TRBD1 covers 10 bases. Germline V gives CDR1 MNHEY, CDR2 SVGEGT. The CDR3 consists of 14 residues. V gave up 5 bases and J gave up 10 bases; unmatched junction bases: 5. The CDR3 nucleotides are TGTGCCAGCAGTCTGACAGGGGGCAAGTCACCCCTCCACTTT. It codes for CASSLTGGKSPLHF.